Below, one T cell receptor beta chain is given with its context. In germline, CDR1 is SGHRS, CDR2 YFSETQ. J was trimmed by 1 base and V by 3 bases; bases with no gene match: 6. The CDR3 runs 16 residues. This sample is drawn from a study of shared clonotypes between healthy human individuals. All donors were healthy HIV-negative adults lacking recent acute infections or vaccinations. Some clones are missing from TCRdb's copy, which holds only in-frame ones; the method was immunoSEQ multiplex PCR. The data hold over a million clones, with approximately 98.5% observed a single time. This chain joins TRBV5-1 and TRBJ1-3; 8 bases map to TRBD1. The sequenced sample consisted of naive CD4+ T cells sorted from blood. As to subset: CD45RA+ positively selected. The TCR comes from a man younger than 40 in good health. CDR3 residues: CASSSKDRGSGNTIYF. CDR3 bases: TGCGCCAGCAGCTCGAAAGACAGGGGTTCTGGAAACACCATATATTTT.